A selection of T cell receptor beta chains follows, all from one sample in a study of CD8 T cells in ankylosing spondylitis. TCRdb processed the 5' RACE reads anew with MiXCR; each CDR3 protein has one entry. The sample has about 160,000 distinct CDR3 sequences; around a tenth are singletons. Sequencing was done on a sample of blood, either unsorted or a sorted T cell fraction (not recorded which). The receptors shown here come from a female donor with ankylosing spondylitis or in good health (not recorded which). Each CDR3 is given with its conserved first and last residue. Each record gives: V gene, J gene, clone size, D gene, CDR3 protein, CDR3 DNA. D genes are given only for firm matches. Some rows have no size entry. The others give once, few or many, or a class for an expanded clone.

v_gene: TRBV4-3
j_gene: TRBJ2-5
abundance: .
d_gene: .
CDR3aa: CASSQDLGRGSQETQYF
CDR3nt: TGCGCCAGCAGCCAAGATCTTGGCCGTGGCAGCCAAGAGACCCAGTACTTC

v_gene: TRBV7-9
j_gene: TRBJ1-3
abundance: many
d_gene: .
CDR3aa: CASSSRNSGNTIYF
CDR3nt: TGTGCCAGCAGCTCGAGAAACTCTGGAAACACCATATATTTT

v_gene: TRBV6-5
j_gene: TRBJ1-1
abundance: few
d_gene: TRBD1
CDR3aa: CASSYSGTGGTEAFF
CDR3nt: TGTGCCAGCAGTTACTCGGGAACAGGGGGGACTGAAGCTTTCTTT

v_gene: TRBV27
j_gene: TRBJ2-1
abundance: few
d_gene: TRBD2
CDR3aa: CASSFGGAGGPRDEQFF
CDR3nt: TGTGCCAGCAGTTTTGGGGGAGCGGGAGGGCCTCGGGATGAGCAGTTCTTC

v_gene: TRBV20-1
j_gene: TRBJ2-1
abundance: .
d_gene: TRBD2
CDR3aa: CSARDGVAGDYNEQFF
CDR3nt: TGCAGTGCTAGAGACGGGGTAGCGGGAGACTACAATGAGCAGTTCTTC

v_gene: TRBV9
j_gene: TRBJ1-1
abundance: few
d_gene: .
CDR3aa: CASSVDKGPYTEAFF
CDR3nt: TGTGCCAGCAGCGTAGATAAGGGGCCCTACACTGAAGCTTTCTTT

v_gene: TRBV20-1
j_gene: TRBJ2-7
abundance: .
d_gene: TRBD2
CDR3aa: CSARPRLAGGTYEQYF
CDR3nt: TGCAGTGCTAGGCCTCGACTAGCGGGAGGGACCTACGAGCAGTACTTC

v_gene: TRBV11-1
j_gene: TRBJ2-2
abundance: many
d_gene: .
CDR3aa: CASSLGGVTEDRHTGELFF
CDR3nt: TGTGCCAGCAGCTTAGGGGGGGTCACGGAAGACAGACACACCGGGGAGCTGTTTTTT

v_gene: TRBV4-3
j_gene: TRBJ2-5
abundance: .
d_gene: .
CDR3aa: CVSSQAYRKETQYF
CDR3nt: TGCGTCAGCAGCCAAGCGTACAGGAAAGAGACCCAGTACTTC

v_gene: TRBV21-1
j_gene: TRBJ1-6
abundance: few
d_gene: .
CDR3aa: CASSTPLSGSPLHF
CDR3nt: TGTGCCAGCAGCACACCGCTATCGGGTTCACCCCTCCACTTT

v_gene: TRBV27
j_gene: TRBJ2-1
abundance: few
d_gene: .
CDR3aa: CASSFLPSQEQFF
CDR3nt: TGTGCCAGCAGTTTCCTCCCTTCCCAGGAGCAGTTCTTC

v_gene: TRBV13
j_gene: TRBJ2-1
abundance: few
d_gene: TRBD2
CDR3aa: CASSLNGQASLAGGHNEQFF
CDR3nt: TGTGCCAGCAGTTTAAATGGACAGGCCTCTCTAGCGGGAGGTCACAATGAGCAGTTCTTC

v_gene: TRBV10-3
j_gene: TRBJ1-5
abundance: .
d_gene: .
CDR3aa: CAISSGGNQPQHF
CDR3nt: TGTGCCATCAGCTCAGGGGGCAATCAGCCCCAGCATTTT

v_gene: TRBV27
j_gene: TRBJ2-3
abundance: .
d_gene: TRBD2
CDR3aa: CASRRAGGTDTQYF
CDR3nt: TGTGCCAGCAGACGAGCGGGGGGAACAGATACGCAGTATTTT

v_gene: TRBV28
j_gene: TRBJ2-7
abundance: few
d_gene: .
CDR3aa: CAIPSYEQYF
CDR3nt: TGTGCCATCCCCTCCTACGAGCAGTACTTC

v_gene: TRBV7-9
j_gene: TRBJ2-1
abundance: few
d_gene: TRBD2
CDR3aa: CASSSRLAGGNEQFF
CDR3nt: TGTGCCAGCAGCTCCAGACTAGCGGGCGGCAATGAGCAGTTCTTC

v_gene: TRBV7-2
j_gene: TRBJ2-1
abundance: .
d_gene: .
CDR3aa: CASSLVGGGYDEQFF
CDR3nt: TGTGCCAGCAGCTTAGTAGGTGGGGGCTACGATGAGCAGTTCTTC

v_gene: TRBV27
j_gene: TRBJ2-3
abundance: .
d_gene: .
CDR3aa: CASSLSWGSWEQYF
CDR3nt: TGTGCCAGCAGTTTATCGTGGGGCTCTTGGGAGCAGTATTTT